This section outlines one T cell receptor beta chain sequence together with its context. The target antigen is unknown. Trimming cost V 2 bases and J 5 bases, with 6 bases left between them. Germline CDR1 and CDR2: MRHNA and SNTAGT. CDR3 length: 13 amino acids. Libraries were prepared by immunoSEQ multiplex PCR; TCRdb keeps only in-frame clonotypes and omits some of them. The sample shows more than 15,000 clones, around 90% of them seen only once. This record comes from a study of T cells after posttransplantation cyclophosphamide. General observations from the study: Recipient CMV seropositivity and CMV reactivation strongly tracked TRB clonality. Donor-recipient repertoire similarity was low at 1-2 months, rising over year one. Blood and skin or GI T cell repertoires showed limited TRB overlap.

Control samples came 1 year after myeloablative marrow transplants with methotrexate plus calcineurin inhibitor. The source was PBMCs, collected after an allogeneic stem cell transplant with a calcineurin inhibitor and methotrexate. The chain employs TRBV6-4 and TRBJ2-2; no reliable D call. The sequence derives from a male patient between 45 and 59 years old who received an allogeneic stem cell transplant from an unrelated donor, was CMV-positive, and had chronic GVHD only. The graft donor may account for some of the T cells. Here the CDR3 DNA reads TGTGCCAGCAGTGACCAGTTGACCGGGGAGCTGTTTTTT. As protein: CASSDQLTGELFF.